The clone carrying this T cell receptor beta chain has more than one count but fewer than ten. Its antigen is undetermined. Time point specified: blood at routine non-recurrence follow-up after resection. From tumor, nontumor lung or frozen PBMC, whole RNA was taken unsorted for sequencing. Trimming took 7 bases from V and 3 from J; bases not matched to a gene: 6. CDR1 MNHEY and CDR2 SVGEGT come from the germline V gene. The CDR3 is 14 residues long. TCRdb independently ran MiXCR on the 5' RACE reads; one entry per CDR3 protein. In the table there are 35,000 to 45,000 distinct CDR3 sequences, around 21% of which are singletons. This entry belongs to a study of spatial heterogeneity in lung cancer. Study information: There were approximately 69 donors, all of them untreated patients with early-stage non-small cell lung cancer. Available follow-up PBMC samples were sequenced, at a median of about 2 years post-resection.

Broader study findings: Ubiquitous expanded tumor TCRs appeared in blood more at resection than follow-up.

The starting material was PBMCs, obtained at follow-up. The chain recombines TRBV6-2 or TRBV6-3 with TRBJ1-1; 9 bases are a match to TRBD1. The receptor comes from a female donor with early-stage non-small cell lung cancer. This CDR3 is CASKTTGGYTEAFF. CDR3 in DNA: TGTGCCAGCAAAACGACAGGGGGATACACTGAAGCTTTCTTT.